This is a list of T cell receptor beta chains from one sample in a study of cytomegalovirus exposure and HLA in healthy donors. Assay used: immunoSEQ multiplex PCR; TCRdb lists only in-frame clones, some missing. Of roughly 200,000 clones listed, roughly four fifths are singletons. Sequences were obtained from PBMCs. The receptor set was obtained from a man aged 25 to 40 in good health and CMV-seronegative. Both conserved end residues are part of each CDR3. The D gene is left open where the match is weak. Expanded clones are given a class, and other clones once, few, many or no size at all.

d_gene: TRBD2; j_gene: TRBJ2-3; v_gene: TRBV6-5; abundance: NA; CDR3nt: TGTGCCAGCAGTTACAGCGGGGGAACAGATACGCAGTATTTT; CDR3aa: CASSYSGGTDTQYF
d_gene: NA; j_gene: TRBJ2-4; v_gene: TRBV30; abundance: few; CDR3nt: TGTGCCTGGACCCCGCGGGGCAGGGGGAAAAACATTCAGTACTTC; CDR3aa: CAWTPRGRGKNIQYF
d_gene: TRBD1; j_gene: TRBJ1-1; v_gene: TRBV28; abundance: once; CDR3nt: TGTGCCAGCCACTGGGACAGCCCGAACACTGAAGCTTTCTTT; CDR3aa: CASHWDSPNTEAFF
d_gene: TRBD1; j_gene: TRBJ2-1; v_gene: TRBV7-9; abundance: NA; CDR3nt: TGTGCCAGCAGCTTAGGGGTGACAGGGGGGAATGAGCAGTTCTTC; CDR3aa: CASSLGVTGGNEQFF
d_gene: NA; j_gene: TRBJ2-1; v_gene: TRBV9; abundance: NA; CDR3nt: TGTGCCAGCAGCGTCGCAGGGGACACGGACTACAATGAGCAGTTCTTC; CDR3aa: CASSVAGDTDYNEQFF
d_gene: TRBD1; j_gene: TRBJ2-2; v_gene: TRBV7-9; abundance: NA; CDR3nt: TGTGCCAGCAGCCTAACGGGACAGCCGAACACCGGGGAGCTGTTTTTT; CDR3aa: CASSLTGQPNTGELFF
d_gene: NA; j_gene: TRBJ1-1; v_gene: TRBV5-1; abundance: NA; CDR3nt: TGCGCCAGCAGCTTGGAGGTGGGCCTGAACACTGAAGCTTTCTTT; CDR3aa: CASSLEVGLNTEAFF
d_gene: TRBD2; j_gene: TRBJ2-7; v_gene: TRBV5-6; abundance: NA; CDR3nt: TGTGCCAGCAGCCGTCTCGGACTAGACAACTCCTACGAGCAGTACTTC; CDR3aa: CASSRLGLDNSYEQYF
d_gene: TRBD1; j_gene: TRBJ1-2; v_gene: TRBV6-1; abundance: NA; CDR3nt: TGTGCCAGCAGTGTAAGCGGACAGGGATTTAGTGGCTACACCTTC; CDR3aa: CASSVSGQGFSGYTF
d_gene: TRBD2; j_gene: TRBJ2-2; v_gene: TRBV10-1; abundance: NA; CDR3nt: TGCGCCAGCAGTGGCGACTTTACTAGCGTCGGGGAGCTGTTTTTT; CDR3aa: CASSGDFTSVGELFF
d_gene: NA; j_gene: TRBJ2-7; v_gene: TRBV4-1; abundance: NA; CDR3nt: TGCGCCAGCAGCCAATACCCGGAGGGTAGTAGGTACGAGCAGTACTTC; CDR3aa: CASSQYPEGSRYEQYF
d_gene: TRBD2; j_gene: TRBJ2-1; v_gene: TRBV5-1; abundance: NA; CDR3nt: TGCGCCAGCAGCGAGCGGGAGTACAATGAGCAGTTCTTC; CDR3aa: CASSEREYNEQFF
d_gene: NA; j_gene: TRBJ2-2; v_gene: TRBV21-1; abundance: NA; CDR3nt: TGTGCCAGCAGCTCCCTAGCGGGAGGGCCAACCGGGGAGCTGTTTTTT; CDR3aa: CASSSLAGGPTGELFF
d_gene: TRBD1; j_gene: TRBJ1-1; v_gene: TRBV27; abundance: NA; CDR3nt: TGTGCCAGCAGTTTGGGTGGACAGGGCTCGTCAGCTTTCTTT; CDR3aa: CASSLGGQGSSAFF
d_gene: NA; j_gene: TRBJ2-7; v_gene: TRBV9; abundance: NA; CDR3nt: TGTGCCAGCAGCTTGGGGGGGCAAGAGCAGTACTTC; CDR3aa: CASSLGGQEQYF
d_gene: NA; j_gene: TRBJ2-7; v_gene: TRBV5-5; abundance: NA; CDR3nt: TGTGCCAGCAGCCCCGGCAGGGGATCCTACGAGCAGTACTTC; CDR3aa: CASSPGRGSYEQYF
d_gene: TRBD1; j_gene: TRBJ1-5; v_gene: TRBV7-9; abundance: NA; CDR3nt: TGTGCCAGCAGTCACGGACAGGGCAATCAGCCCCAGCATTTT; CDR3aa: CASSHGQGNQPQHF
d_gene: TRBD2; j_gene: TRBJ2-5; v_gene: TRBV28; abundance: NA; CDR3nt: TGTGCCAGCAGTTCGGGACTACAGTACTTC; CDR3aa: CASSSGLQYF
d_gene: TRBD2; j_gene: TRBJ2-3; v_gene: TRBV27; abundance: NA; CDR3nt: TGTGCCAGCAGTTCCCCCTTGTTCTGGCGGGAGGGATTCACAGATACGCAGTATTTT; CDR3aa: CASSSPLFWREGFTDTQYF
d_gene: NA; j_gene: TRBJ2-2; v_gene: TRBV28; abundance: once; CDR3nt: TGTGCCAGCAGTTCCGTTTCGGGAGAGGCCGGGGAGCTGTTTTTT; CDR3aa: CASSSVSGEAGELFF
d_gene: TRBD1; j_gene: TRBJ2-3; v_gene: TRBV6-4; abundance: NA; CDR3nt: TGTGCCAGCAGTGACGGGACAGGCACAGATACGCAGTATTTT; CDR3aa: CASSDGTGTDTQYF
d_gene: TRBD1; j_gene: TRBJ2-1; v_gene: TRBV2; abundance: few; CDR3nt: TGTGCCAGCAGTTCTGACAGGGGCCTTTACAATGAGCAGTTCTTC; CDR3aa: CASSSDRGLYNEQFF
d_gene: TRBD1; j_gene: TRBJ2-7; v_gene: TRBV27; abundance: NA; CDR3nt: TGTGCCAGCAGCCCATGGGACAGGGACTACGAGCAGTACTTC; CDR3aa: CASSPWDRDYEQYF
d_gene: TRBD2; j_gene: TRBJ2-1; v_gene: TRBV15; abundance: few; CDR3nt: TGTGCCACCAGCAGGGGACTAGGGGCTTTAGGCGTTCACAATGAGCAGTTCTTC; CDR3aa: CATSRGLGALGVHNEQFF
d_gene: TRBD1; j_gene: TRBJ1-2; v_gene: TRBV4-1; abundance: NA; CDR3nt: TGCGCCAGCAGCCAAACGGGACAGGTGGACTATGGCTACACCTTC; CDR3aa: CASSQTGQVDYGYTF
d_gene: NA; j_gene: TRBJ1-4; v_gene: TRBV14; abundance: NA; CDR3nt: TGTGCCAGCAGCCTCCCCGGGAGGTTGTATGAAAAACTGTTTTTT; CDR3aa: CASSLPGRLYEKLFF
d_gene: TRBD2; j_gene: TRBJ2-3; v_gene: TRBV14; abundance: NA; CDR3nt: TGTGCCAGCAGCCAAGTTGGTAGCGGGAGTTTAGATACGCAGTATTTT; CDR3aa: CASSQVGSGSLDTQYF
d_gene: NA; j_gene: TRBJ1-1; v_gene: TRBV5-1; abundance: few; CDR3nt: TGCGCCAGCAGCTTGGTTGGGGGAGGGGGCACTGAAGCTTTCTTT; CDR3aa: CASSLVGGGGTEAFF
d_gene: TRBD2; j_gene: TRBJ2-5; v_gene: TRBV28; abundance: NA; CDR3nt: TGTGCCAGCAGTTTATCCGGGAGGGCCCAGGAGACCCAGTACTTC; CDR3aa: CASSLSGRAQETQYF
d_gene: TRBD2; j_gene: TRBJ2-3; v_gene: TRBV19; abundance: NA; CDR3nt: TGTGCCAGTAGTCCCCACGGGACTAGCGGGGCAGATACGCAGTATTTT; CDR3aa: CASSPHGTSGADTQYF
d_gene: TRBD1; j_gene: TRBJ1-2; v_gene: TRBV25-1; abundance: NA; CDR3nt: TGTGCCAGCAGCGGACAGGGGGTTGTTTATGGCTACACCTTC; CDR3aa: CASSGQGVVYGYTF